Shown below are 20 T cell receptor beta chains from a single sample sequenced in a study of T cells in Graves' hyperthyroidism and ophthalmopathy. TCR beta CDR3 region amplification was performed from RNA transcripts. The HTBI primer set served for first-round RT-PCR of the TCR CDR3. TCRdb independently ran MiXCR on the multiplex PCR reads; one entry per CDR3 protein. The sample yields about 600,000 distinct CDR3 sequences, about a sixth seen once. The sample taken for sequencing was blood. The receptors derive from a woman in her 40s with Graves' ophthalmopathy.

J is TRBJ2-1 and V is TRBV20-1; D gene unclear. Germline CDR1 DFQATT, CDR2 SNEGSKA (reference sequence). V dropped 1 base and J dropped 6 bases, with 19 bases sitting between them. This CDR3 has 16 residues. CDR3 DNA: TGCAGTGCTAGAGTCGCAAATAGGGCCGGTGGCAATGAGCAGTTCTTC. Its translation is CSARVANRAGGNEQFF.

This clonotype was seen ten or more times. The chain combines TRBV3-1 with TRBJ2-2; the match to TRBD1 covers 12 bases. The CDR3 runs 16 residues. The ends lost 7 bases at V and 4 bases at J; junction bases unmatched: 7. Germline CDR1 and CDR2: LGHDT and YNNKEL (reference sequence). CDR3 DNA sequence: TGTGCCAGCACCCCCGGGACAGGGGGCTTCACCGGGGAGCTGTTTTTT. Its translation is CASTPGTGGFTGELFF.

There are a few counts of this clonotype. V is TRBV7-9 and J is TRBJ2-5; D possibly uses TRBD1 or TRBD2 (6 bases each). V dropped 5 bases and J dropped 1 base, with 14 bases sitting between them. The germline V gene has CDR1 SEHNR and CDR2 FQNEAQ (reference sequence). The CDR3 extends over 15 amino acids. Here the CDR3 DNA reads TGTGCCAGCAGCAACCGGGGGCTGGCCCAAGAGACCCAGTACTTC. Protein product: CASSNRGLAQETQYF.

This clonotype was counted many times. The rearrangement links TRBV11-2 to TRBJ2-3; D unresolved. CDR1 is SGHAT and CDR2 is FQNNGV in the germline V gene. The germline V and J ends were trimmed by 4 bases and 8 bases, with 10 bases remaining between them. CDR3 size: 12 residues. The chain's CDR3 is CASSSEFLTQYF. The CDR3 DNA reads TGTGCCAGCAGCTCCGAATTCCTTACGCAGTATTTT.

In its sample, this clonotype was seen many times. The genes are TRBV30 and TRBJ1-6; weak D call: TRBD1 (5 bases). V dropped 5 bases and J dropped 8 bases, with 16 bases sitting between them. The CDR3 is 14 amino acids. The germline V gene encodes CDR1 GTSNPN and CDR2 SVGIG (reference sequence). This chain's CDR3 is CAWDRDAADSPLHF. The CDR3 bases are TGTGCCTGGGACCGGGACGCGGCCGATTCACCCCTCCACTTT.

CDR3 nucleotides: TGCAGTGCTAGAGCGGGGGGGCCCGAAGAGACCCAGTACTTC. It yields the protein CSARAGGPEETQYF. The J gene is TRBJ2-5, the V gene TRBV20-1, with 8 bases that match TRBD2. The J segment lost 3 bases and the V segment lost 1 base, leaving 4 bases of the junction unmatched. This CDR3 contains 14 residues. Germline-derived CDR1 and CDR2 are DFQATT and SNEGSKA (reference sequence).

Many counts were recorded for this clonotype. The CDR3 loop is CASRGSSASTDTQYF. CDR3 nucleotide sequence: TGTGCCAGCAGAGGGTCTAGCGCCAGCACAGATACGCAGTATTTT. V is TRBV2 and J is TRBJ2-3; tentatively, D is TRBD2 (6 bases). CDR3 size: 15 residues. CDR1 and CDR2 from the germline V gene are SNHLY and FYNNEI. Trimming removed 6 bases from V and 0 bases from J, with 13 bases in between.

This clonotype appeared many times. This chain connects TRBV30 to TRBJ1-2; no reliable D call. The CDR3 spans 12 residues. Germline CDR1 reads GTSNPN; CDR2 reads SVGIG (reference sequence). Trimming removed 3 bases at V and 4 bases at J, with 9 bases between. CDR3 in amino acids: CAWSGRVYGYTF. In DNA, the CDR3 is TGTGCCTGGAGCGGCAGAGTCTATGGCTACACCTTC.

Details on this clonotype: A much larger clone sits a single nucleotide away, making a read error possible. The chain couples TRBV28 to TRBJ1-6, with 8 nucleotides matching TRBD1. This CDR3 comprises 16 residues. The trim removed 7 bases at V and 4 bases at J, leaving 9 bases unmatched. Per the germline V gene, CDR1 is MDHEN and CDR2 is SYDVKM. The CDR3 bases are TGTGCCAGCAAGGTCGACAGGACAGGGTATAATTCACCCCTCCACTTT. Translation gives CASKVDRTGYNSPLHF.

Worth noting for this clonotype: Likely a read error: the CDR3 ends without its conserved phenylalanine or tryptophan. V is TRBV12-3 or TRBV12-4 and J is TRBJ1-1; D not resolved. The CDR3 runs to 12 residues. V lost 3 bases to trimming and J lost 3 bases, with 5 bases between them. This CDR3 is CASSFGYTEAFL. Written as DNA, the CDR3 is TGTGCCAGCAGTTTCGGGTACACTGAAGCTTTCCTT.

The rearrangement uses TRBV7-9 and TRBJ2-7; D unresolved. CDR3 length: 13 residues. Germline-derived CDR1 and CDR2 are SEHNR and FQNEAQ (reference sequence). The ends were cut back, 6 bases at V and 2 bases at J, with 11 bases in the middle. Written as DNA, the CDR3 is TGTGCCAGCAGAGTAGGTTCTCCCTACGAGCAGTACTTC. Translation gives CASRVGSPYEQYF.

As to this clonotype: Mismatch with germline at one junction end may stem from a read error. The genes are TRBV4-1 and TRBJ1-2, with D tentatively TRBD1 (6 bases). The CDR3 spans 18 residues. Germline values: CDR1 MGHRA, CDR2 YSYEKL. CDR3 coding DNA: TGCGCCAGCAGGCAAGGGGGGTTACGGACCGATTACAAGGAAGGCTACACCTTC. It translates to CASRQGGLRTDYKEGYTF.

This clonotype was recorded at least ten times. The chain employs TRBV28 and TRBJ1-1; D gene ambiguous. Germline CDR1 is MDHEN and CDR2 is SYDVKM. The CDR3 is made up of 12 amino acids. Between the trimmed V and J ends, which lost 5 bases and 4 bases, there was a span of 8 bases. CDR3 residues: CASSDGSTEAFF. The CDR3 DNA reads as TGTGCCAGCAGTGACGGGAGCACTGAAGCTTTCTTT.

This clonotype was seen ten or more times. The chain joins TRBV6-1 to TRBJ2-3, with 15 bases lining up with TRBD2. Trimming took 6 bases from V and 4 from J; bases not matched to a gene: 11. Germline CDR1 reads MNHNS; CDR2 reads SASEGT. This CDR3 is 18 amino acids long. In DNA form, the CDR3 reads TGTGCCAGCAGACGGGGACTAGCGGGGGGCACTCGCCCAGATACGCAGTATTTT. Protein product: CASRRGLAGGTRPDTQYF.

The chain employs TRBV15 and TRBJ2-3, with D possibly matching TRBD2 (7 bases). The V end lost 0 bases, the J end lost 2 bases, and 15 bases lay between the germline ends. The CDR3 sequence is 17 residues long. Germline CDR1 LNHNV, CDR2 YYDKDF (reference sequence). The CDR3 spells CATSRERGGIDTDTQYF. CDR3 DNA: TGTGCCACCAGCAGAGAGAGGGGGGGGATTGACACAGATACGCAGTATTTT.

This clonotype was seen more than once but under ten times. The genes are TRBV3-1 and TRBJ1-2, with 11 bases aligning to TRBD1. The CDR3 contains 16 residues. V shed 0 bases, J shed 3 bases, and the junction held 3 bases outside the gene matches. Germline V lookup: CDR1 LGHDT, CDR2 YNNKEL (reference sequence). CDR3 region: CASSQEGQGADYGYTF. The DNA for the CDR3 is TGTGCCAGCAGCCAAGAAGGACAGGGGGCTGACTATGGCTACACCTTC.

This clonotype was recorded many times. The rearrangement uses TRBV30 and TRBJ1-6; tentative D call: TRBD1 (5 bases). The CDR3 length is 13 residues. CDR1 and CDR2 from the germline V gene are GTSNPN and SVGIG (reference sequence). Trimming left V 3 bases short and J 10 bases short, with 13 bases between. The CDR3 spells CAWRVGAGSPLHF. In nucleotides, the CDR3 is TGTGCCTGGAGAGTAGGGGCGGGATCACCCCTCCACTTT.

V usage is TRBV7-2 and J usage is TRBJ2-3; TRBD1 aligns across 10 bases. The junction had 2 bases not matched to a gene; V was cut back by 1 base and J by 1 base. The CDR3 sequence is 16 residues long. Germline V gene data show CDR1 as SGHTA and CDR2 as FQGNSA. The CDR3 nucleotides are TGTGCCAGCAGCTTAGGACAGGGGGCCGGCACAGATACGCAGTATTTT. It codes for CASSLGQGAGTDTQYF. The full variable domain, with the rest looked up from reference TRBV7-2 and TRBJ2-3, is GAGVSQSPSNKVTEKGKDVELRCDPISGHTALYWYRQSLGQGLEFLIYFQGNSAPDKSGLPSDRFSAERTGGSVSTLTIQRTQQEDSAVYLCASSLGQGAGTDTQYFGPGTRLTVL.

This clonotype has only a few counts. The CDR3: CASSLTDQNTEAFF. In DNA, the CDR3 is TGTGCCAGCTCACTGACAGACCAGAACACTGAAGCTTTCTTT. V usage is TRBV18 and J usage is TRBJ1-1; D may be TRBD1 (5 bases). V shed 4 bases and J shed 1 base, with 10 bases lying between them. Germline assignment: CDR1 KGHSH and CDR2 LQKENI. The CDR3 contains 14 residues.

The genes are TRBV19 and TRBJ2-3, with 10 bases identical to TRBD1. The CDR3 covers 14 residues. Germline trimming cut 10 bases from V and 0 bases from J; bases unmatched to any gene: 4. The germline CDR1 and CDR2 sequences are LNHDA and SQIVND (reference sequence). Here the CDR3 reads CATRDRGSTDTQYF. In DNA, the CDR3 is TGTGCCACCCGGGACAGGGGCAGCACAGATACGCAGTATTTT.